This T cell receptor beta chain was found in a study of cytomegalovirus exposure and HLA in healthy donors. Overall study context: From donors who were HLA-typed, an early data release held around 80 million unique TCRs.

A remark on this clone: What it recognizes is unknown.

The CDR3 loop spans 18 amino acids. Germline values: CDR1 SGHVS, CDR2 FQNEAQ. Trimming took 3 bases from V and 4 from J; bases not matched to a gene: 14. It was with 60 Vbeta and 13 Jbeta primers that the PCR ran. Produced via immunoSEQ multiplex PCR; TCRdb's table is partial and in-frame only. This repertoire shows around 96,000 clones, approximately 80% found once; its top ten account for 2% to 2.5%. Study observations and caveats: In an earlier analysis, in some 500 donors, most V segments appeared productive either ~87% or ~30% of the time. Most CMV-associated TCR beta chains appeared HLA-restricted in a later analysis. Associated with cytomegalovirus, according to the listing, were 150 to 200 TCR beta chains.

What was sequenced was PBMCs. This chain joins TRBV7-8 and TRBJ2-1; 8 nucleotides line up with TRBD2. The source is a man between 18 and 29 years old in good health and CMV-seronegative. The CDR3 DNA follows: TGTGCCAGCAGCTTTGGGGTTGCCTCTCGGGGGGGTTACAATGAGCAGTTCTTC. Translation gives CASSFGVASRGGYNEQFF.